A selection of T cell receptor beta chains follows, all from one sample in a study of T cells in Graves' hyperthyroidism and ophthalmopathy. Via MiXCR, TCRdb re-called the multiplex PCR reads, giving one row per CDR3 protein. The sample records under 450,000 distinct CDR3 sequences, around a sixth being singletons. Sequencing was carried out using blood. The receptors stem from a young woman with Graves' hyperthyroidism. CDR3s include the opening cysteine and the closing phenylalanine or tryptophan. The D gene is left open where the match is weak. Size tells how often a clone was seen (once, few, many) or the class of an expanded clone, and some rows leave it out.

clone_size: few
d_call: .
v_call: TRBV6-2/TRBV6-3
j_call: TRBJ1-2
cdr3_aa: CASSYGGGPGLRGYTF
cdr3_nt: TGTGCCAGCAGTTACGGGGGAGGCCCCGGCTTGAGGGGCTACACCTTC

clone_size: .
d_call: .
v_call: TRBV27
j_call: TRBJ2-5
cdr3_aa: CASSLSGVTLETQYF
cdr3_nt: TGTGCCAGCAGTTTATCGGGGGTCACTCTGGAGACCCAGTACTTC

clone_size: many
d_call: .
v_call: TRBV9
j_call: TRBJ1-1
cdr3_aa: CASSADGYPTEAFF
cdr3_nt: TGTGCCAGCAGCGCGGACGGCTACCCCACTGAAGCTTTCTTT

clone_size: many
d_call: TRBD1
v_call: TRBV27
j_call: TRBJ2-7
cdr3_aa: CASSTAGGYYEQYF
cdr3_nt: TGTGCCAGCAGTACGGCAGGGGGTTACTACGAGCAGTACTTC

clone_size: many
d_call: .
v_call: TRBV11-2
j_call: TRBJ2-1
cdr3_aa: CASSSRGAPYNEQFF
cdr3_nt: TGTGCCAGCAGCTCTCGGGGGGCCCCATACAATGAGCAGTTCTTC

clone_size: many
d_call: .
v_call: TRBV3-1
j_call: TRBJ2-3
cdr3_aa: CASSQFGLSTDTQYF
cdr3_nt: TGTGCCAGCAGCCAGTTTGGGCTGAGCACAGATACGCAGTATTTT

clone_size: few
d_call: .
v_call: TRBV13
j_call: TRBJ2-7
cdr3_aa: CAGSFRNSYEQYF
cdr3_nt: TGTGCCGGCAGCTTTCGGAACTCCTACGAGCAGTACTTC

clone_size: many
d_call: .
v_call: TRBV7-2
j_call: TRBJ1-2
cdr3_aa: CAMGSGGNNGYTF
cdr3_nt: TGTGCCATGGGATCGGGAGGGAACAATGGCTACACCTTC

clone_size: .
d_call: TRBD2
v_call: TRBV20-1
j_call: TRBJ2-1
cdr3_aa: CSAREEGGLAGGNEQFF
cdr3_nt: TGCAGTGCTAGAGAAGAGGGGGGACTAGCGGGGGGTAATGAGCAGTTCTTC

clone_size: many
d_call: .
v_call: TRBV28
j_call: TRBJ2-7
cdr3_aa: CASSRGFKEQYF
cdr3_nt: TGTGCCAGCAGCAGGGGTTTTAAGGAGCAGTACTTC

clone_size: .
d_call: .
v_call: TRBV27
j_call: TRBJ2-2
cdr3_aa: CASSLSPWFGTGELFF
cdr3_nt: TGTGCCAGCAGTTTATCGCCCTGGTTTGGCACCGGGGAGCTGTTTTTT

clone_size: .
d_call: .
v_call: TRBV3-1
j_call: TRBJ2-1
cdr3_aa: CASSQGAGLINEQFF
cdr3_nt: TGTGCCAGCAGCCAAGGGGCGGGATTAATCAATGAGCAGTTCTTC

clone_size: .
d_call: TRBD1
v_call: TRBV9
j_call: TRBJ1-4
cdr3_aa: CASSVTTGGASTNEKLFF
cdr3_nt: TGTGCCAGCAGCGTAACCACAGGGGGGGCTTCAACTAATGAAAAACTGTTTTTT

clone_size: .
d_call: TRBD1
v_call: TRBV10-2
j_call: TRBJ1-6
cdr3_aa: CASSRGTDNSPLHF
cdr3_nt: TGCGCCAGCTCGCGGGGGACAGATAATTCACCCCTCCACTTT

clone_size: many
d_call: TRBD2
v_call: TRBV5-1
j_call: TRBJ2-7
cdr3_aa: CASSPDPTPGTSSYEQYF
cdr3_nt: TGCGCCAGCAGCCCAGACCCCACACCCGGGACTAGCTCTTACGAGCAGTACTTC

clone_size: many
d_call: .
v_call: TRBV6-1
j_call: TRBJ1-5
cdr3_aa: CASTLIRAGTNLKDQPQHF
cdr3_nt: TGTGCCAGCACCCTGATTAGGGCCGGGACGAACTTGAAGGATCAGCCCCAGCATTTT

clone_size: few
d_call: .
v_call: TRBV10-2
j_call: TRBJ1-1
cdr3_aa: CASKEGRRAFF
cdr3_nt: TGCGCCAGCAAAGAAGGACGGAGAGCTTTCTTT

clone_size: many
d_call: TRBD1
v_call: TRBV11-2
j_call: TRBJ2-1
cdr3_aa: CASSLGDRANEQFF
cdr3_nt: TGTGCCAGCAGCTTAGGCGACAGGGCTAATGAGCAGTTCTTC

clone_size: once
d_call: .
v_call: TRBV24-1
j_call: TRBJ1-3
cdr3_aa: CATSDTLGNTIYF
cdr3_nt: TGTGCCACCAGTGATACTCTCGGAAACACCATATATTTT

clone_size: .
d_call: .
v_call: TRBV7-7
j_call: TRBJ2-2
cdr3_aa: CATIPGTINTGELFF
cdr3_nt: TGTGCGACGATTCCCGGGACAATTAACACCGGGGAGCTGTTTTTT

clone_size: many
d_call: .
v_call: TRBV6-5
j_call: TRBJ2-2
cdr3_aa: CASSLLGSGELFF
cdr3_nt: TGTGCCAGCAGCTTACTCGGAAGCGGGGAGCTGTTTTTT

clone_size: .
d_call: TRBD1
v_call: TRBV24-1
j_call: TRBJ2-2
cdr3_aa: CATSDGLGQGSNTGELFF
cdr3_nt: TGTGCCACCAGTGATGGACTTGGACAGGGTTCGAACACCGGGGAGCTGTTTTTT

clone_size: many
d_call: .
v_call: TRBV7-2
j_call: TRBJ1-1
cdr3_aa: CASRRGGETEAFF
cdr3_nt: TGTGCCAGCAGGCGAGGGGGAGAGACTGAAGCTTTCTTT

clone_size: .
d_call: .
v_call: TRBV15
j_call: TRBJ2-7
cdr3_aa: CATSRDSLIRPGIEQYF
cdr3_nt: TGTGCCACCAGCAGAGATTCTCTTATACGCCCGGGAATAGAGCAGTACTTC

clone_size: many
d_call: TRBD1
v_call: TRBV5-8
j_call: TRBJ1-1
cdr3_aa: CASSLGQGAAAFF
cdr3_nt: TGTGCCAGCAGCTTGGGGCAGGGGGCCGCAGCTTTCTTT

clone_size: few
d_call: TRBD1
v_call: TRBV4-1
j_call: TRBJ1-6
cdr3_aa: CASSQEGQDDSPLHF
cdr3_nt: TGCGCCAGCAGCCAAGAGGGACAGGATGATTCACCCCTCCACTTT

clone_size: many
d_call: .
v_call: TRBV6-1
j_call: TRBJ1-5
cdr3_aa: CATKAIDRRNQPQHF
cdr3_nt: TGTGCCACCAAGGCTATTGACAGGCGCAATCAGCCCCAGCATTTT

clone_size: many
d_call: .
v_call: TRBV12-3/TRBV12-4
j_call: TRBJ2-1
cdr3_aa: CASSLVRESYNEQFF
cdr3_nt: TGTGCCAGCAGTTTAGTACGGGAGTCCTACAATGAGCAGTTCTTC

clone_size: few
d_call: TRBD2
v_call: TRBV7-3
j_call: TRBJ2-1
cdr3_aa: CASSRGLAGANEQFF
cdr3_nt: TGTGCCAGCAGTCGGGGGCTAGCGGGGGCCAATGAGCAGTTCTTC

clone_size: once
d_call: .
v_call: TRBV2
j_call: TRBJ1-1
cdr3_aa: CASSDFVQGFRDTEAFF
cdr3_nt: TGTGCCAGCAGTGATTTTGTTCAGGGATTTCGAGACACTGAAGCTTTCTTT

clone_size: many
d_call: TRBD2
v_call: TRBV27
j_call: TRBJ2-7
cdr3_aa: CASRPGTNYEQYF
cdr3_nt: TGTGCCAGCAGACCCGGGACTAACTACGAGCAGTACTTC

clone_size: few
d_call: .
v_call: TRBV15
j_call: TRBJ2-3
cdr3_aa: CATSARDSNTDTQYF
cdr3_nt: TGTGCCACCAGCGCCCGGGACTCCAACACAGATACGCAGTATTTT

clone_size: many
d_call: .
v_call: TRBV3-1
j_call: TRBJ1-2
cdr3_aa: CASSQIRGGADGYTF
cdr3_nt: TGTGCCAGCAGCCAAATACGGGGGGGCGCGGATGGCTACACCTTC

clone_size: many
d_call: .
v_call: TRBV20-1
j_call: TRBJ2-3
cdr3_aa: CSARDFRLNTDTQYF
cdr3_nt: TGCAGTGCTAGAGATTTCAGGTTAAACACAGATACGCAGTATTTT

clone_size: .
d_call: .
v_call: TRBV2
j_call: TRBJ1-1
cdr3_aa: CATRAGNTEAFF
cdr3_nt: TGTGCCACCAGAGCGGGGAACACTGAAGCTTTCTTT

clone_size: many
d_call: .
v_call: TRBV18
j_call: TRBJ1-1
cdr3_aa: CASSPQDGLLNTEAFF
cdr3_nt: TGTGCCAGCTCACCCCAGGACGGATTACTGAACACTGAAGCTTTCTTT

clone_size: once
d_call: .
v_call: TRBV19
j_call: TRBJ2-3
cdr3_aa: CASSNGVLGRWGTDTQYF
cdr3_nt: TGTGCCAGTAGTAATGGGGTCCTCGGGCGTTGGGGCACAGATACGCAGTATTTT

clone_size: few
d_call: TRBD1
v_call: TRBV20-1
j_call: TRBJ1-5
cdr3_aa: CSAQETTGSLYQPQHF
cdr3_nt: TGCAGTGCTCAAGAAACGACAGGGTCCCTCTATCAGCCCCAGCATTTT

clone_size: many
d_call: .
v_call: TRBV20-1
j_call: TRBJ2-3
cdr3_aa: CSARLSATDTQYF
cdr3_nt: TGCAGTGCTAGACTTAGCGCTACAGATACGCAGTATTTT

clone_size: .
d_call: TRBD1
v_call: TRBV7-8
j_call: TRBJ2-7
cdr3_aa: CASSSLTGQGPVSYEQYF
cdr3_nt: TGTGCCAGCAGCTCGCTCACGGGACAGGGGCCCGTCTCCTACGAGCAGTACTTC

clone_size: .
d_call: .
v_call: TRBV20-1
j_call: TRBJ1-2
cdr3_aa: CSARWGGDYGYTF
cdr3_nt: TGCAGTGCTAGATGGGGGGGCGACTATGGCTACACCTTC

clone_size: few
d_call: TRBD2
v_call: TRBV9
j_call: TRBJ2-1
cdr3_aa: CASSAFSGGSYNEQFF
cdr3_nt: TGTGCCAGCAGCGCGTTTAGCGGGGGGTCCTACAATGAGCAGTTCTTC

clone_size: .
d_call: .
v_call: TRBV6-2/TRBV6-3
j_call: TRBJ2-7
cdr3_aa: CANSRTNSYEQYF
cdr3_nt: TGTGCCAACAGTCGGACTAACTCCTACGAGCAGTACTTC

clone_size: .
d_call: .
v_call: TRBV7-2
j_call: TRBJ1-2
cdr3_aa: CASSPWGDVANYGYTF
cdr3_nt: TGTGCCAGCAGCCCATGGGGGGACGTAGCTAACTATGGCTACACCTTC

clone_size: .
d_call: .
v_call: TRBV5-1
j_call: TRBJ2-1
cdr3_aa: CASSSTGTNNEQFF
cdr3_nt: TGCGCCAGCAGTAGTACAGGCACCAACAATGAGCAGTTCTTC

clone_size: many
d_call: .
v_call: TRBV18
j_call: TRBJ1-1
cdr3_aa: CASSGTTEITEAFF
cdr3_nt: TGTGCCAGCTCAGGAACGACAGAGATCACTGAAGCTTTCTTT

clone_size: many
d_call: TRBD2
v_call: TRBV6-2/TRBV6-3
j_call: TRBJ2-3
cdr3_aa: CASSYVLAGGGEDTQYF
cdr3_nt: TGTGCCAGCAGTTACGTGCTAGCGGGAGGAGGGGAGGATACGCAGTATTTT

clone_size: .
d_call: .
v_call: TRBV5-5
j_call: TRBJ1-1
cdr3_aa: CASSLGIRVTTEAFF
cdr3_nt: TGTGCCAGCAGCTTGGGGATTAGGGTTACCACTGAAGCTTTCTTT

clone_size: .
d_call: TRBD2
v_call: TRBV20-1
j_call: TRBJ2-1
cdr3_aa: CSARLAGGRSYNEQFF
cdr3_nt: TGCAGTGCTAGACTAGCGGGAGGACGCTCCTACAATGAGCAGTTCTTC

clone_size: .
d_call: .
v_call: TRBV4-1
j_call: TRBJ2-5
cdr3_aa: CASSQVLRETQYF
cdr3_nt: TGCGCCAGCAGCCAAGTTCTTAGGGAGACCCAGTACTTC

clone_size: many
d_call: TRBD2
v_call: TRBV18
j_call: TRBJ2-1
cdr3_aa: CASSTSGRFYNEQFF
cdr3_nt: TGTGCCAGCTCAACTAGCGGGAGGTTCTACAATGAGCAGTTCTTC

clone_size: .
d_call: TRBD1
v_call: TRBV4-3
j_call: TRBJ1-5
cdr3_aa: CASSQKRQGWSNQPQHF
cdr3_nt: TGCGCCAGCAGCCAGAAAAGACAGGGATGGAGCAATCAGCCCCAGCATTTT

clone_size: many
d_call: .
v_call: TRBV28
j_call: TRBJ2-7
cdr3_aa: CASSLSRTEQYF
cdr3_nt: TGTGCCAGCAGTTTGAGCAGAACCGAGCAGTACTTC

clone_size: few
d_call: .
v_call: TRBV4-2
j_call: TRBJ1-2
cdr3_aa: CASSEDRIPHYGYTF
cdr3_nt: TGTGCCAGCAGCGAGGACCGAATTCCCCATTATGGCTACACCTTC

clone_size: .
d_call: TRBD1
v_call: TRBV7-6
j_call: TRBJ2-1
cdr3_aa: CASTDRGWGSSYNEQFF
cdr3_nt: TGTGCCAGCACCGACAGGGGTTGGGGCAGCTCCTACAATGAGCAGTTCTTC

clone_size: few
d_call: TRBD1
v_call: TRBV19
j_call: TRBJ2-2
cdr3_aa: CASRKGQVNTGELFF
cdr3_nt: TGTGCCAGTAGAAAGGGACAGGTGAACACCGGGGAGCTGTTTTTT

clone_size: few
d_call: TRBD2
v_call: TRBV7-6
j_call: TRBJ2-5
cdr3_aa: CASSSRLAGGQETQYF
cdr3_nt: TGTGCCAGCAGCTCACGACTAGCGGGAGGGCAAGAGACCCAGTACTTC

clone_size: many
d_call: .
v_call: TRBV28
j_call: TRBJ1-2
cdr3_aa: CASSLSGGADGYTF
cdr3_nt: TGTGCCAGCAGTTTATCTGGGGGGGCGGATGGCTACACCTTC

clone_size: many
d_call: TRBD2
v_call: TRBV20-1
j_call: TRBJ2-3
cdr3_aa: CSGRAAGVRLRTDTQYF
cdr3_nt: TGCAGTGGTCGTGCAGCGGGGGTACGACTCCGCACAGATACGCAGTATTTT